These 31 T cell receptor beta chains were sequenced from one sample in a study of T cell changes during pregnancy in multiple sclerosis. Clones were sequenced by immunoSEQ multiplex PCR, and TCRdb holds only the in-frame ones, with some missing. The table shows tens of thousands of clones, with roughly 92% occurring only once. The sequences come from CD8+ T cells from peripheral blood mononuclear cells, collected in the second trimester of pregnancy. Receptors originate from a female donor with multiple sclerosis, enrolled in a pregnancy study.

This clone was observed once. The genes are TRBV4-2 and TRBJ2-6; D is uncertain. CDR3 length equals 16 residues. Germline CDR1 and CDR2: LGHNA and YNFKEQ. V lost 1 base, J lost 5 bases, and 12 bases lay in between. The CDR3 DNA follows: TGTGCCAGCAGCCAAGGGATCGGAGAAAGGGCCAACGTCCTGACTTTC. Translated, it gives CASSQGIGERANVLTF.

The gene calls are TRBV27 and TRBJ2-7, with 8 nucleotides matching TRBD1. V lost 4 bases to trimming and J lost 6 bases; unmatched junction nucleotides: 11. Germline V CDR1 and CDR2: MNHEY, SMNVEV (reference sequence). The CDR3 runs 15 residues. The CDR3 spells CASSWGLQGAGEQYF. For the CDR3, the DNA is TGTGCCAGCAGTTGGGGCCTTCAGGGGGCAGGCGAGCAGTACTTC.

The rearrangement uses TRBV18 and TRBJ2-1; 7 bases agree with TRBD2. V lost 6 bases and J lost 2; bases outside the gene matches: 4. The CDR3 runs to 14 residues. The germline V gene encodes CDR1 KGHSH and CDR2 LQKENI. The CDR3 DNA reads as TGTGCCAGCTCGCCCGGGACTACCTACAATGAGCAGTTCTTC. This encodes CASSPGTTYNEQFF.

CDR3 sequence: CASSRGTSDTGELFF. For the CDR3, the DNA is TGTGCCAGCAGTCGGGGGACTAGCGACACCGGGGAGCTGTTTTTT. This chain joins TRBV5-8 and TRBJ2-2; TRBD2 matches 10 bases. Looked up from germline, CDR1 is SGHTS and CDR2 is YDEGEE. The CDR3 covers 15 residues. Trimming removed 5 bases from V and 3 bases from J; junction bases left unmatched: 4.

V usage is TRBV6-1 and J usage is TRBJ2-2; 9 positions agree with TRBD1. The CDR3 length is 14 residues. Germline-derived CDR1 and CDR2 are MNHNS and SASEGT. Germline trimming cut 6 bases from V and 4 bases from J; bases unmatched to any gene: 3. The CDR3 DNA reads as TGTGCCAGCAGAAGGACAGGGGTCACCGGGGAGCTGTTTTTT. Its protein product is CASRRTGVTGELFF.

The rearrangement uses TRBV5-1 and TRBJ2-7; no definite D call. Germline loops: CDR1 SGHRS, CDR2 YFSETQ. The ends were cut back, 4 bases at V and 5 bases at J, with 13 bases in the middle. The CDR3 covers 13 residues. The CDR3 reads CASSPPLSDEQYF. For the CDR3, the DNA is TGCGCCAGCAGCCCTCCGTTGTCGGACGAGCAGTACTTC.

The V and J genes are TRBV9 and TRBJ1-1; no definite D call. With 0 bases removed from V and 1 base from J, the gap between germline ends came to 7 bases. This CDR3 contains 14 residues. Per germline, CDR1 SGDLS and CDR2 YYNGEE. As DNA, the CDR3 is TGTGCCAGCAGCGTAGGAGCTGAGAACACTGAAGCTTTCTTT. This sequence encodes CASSVGAENTEAFF.

This chain joins TRBV6-1 and TRBJ2-7; TRBD2 is a possible D gene (7 bases). The CDR3 is made up of 15 amino acids. Germline CDR1 MNHNS, CDR2 SASEGT. The V and J ends lost 8 bases and 2 bases respectively, with 19 bases between them. CDR3 sequence reads: CASEDRGGRAYEQYF. The CDR3 coding sequence is TGTGCCAGCGAGGATCGAGGGGGGAGGGCCTACGAGCAGTACTTC.

The rearrangement links TRBV6-1 to TRBJ2-3, with 10 bases lining up with TRBD2. This CDR3 comprises 14 residues. Germline CDR1 reads MNHNS; CDR2 reads SASEGT. J lost 2 bases, V lost 7 bases, and 3 bases had no gene match. CDR3 coding DNA: TGTGCCAGCACTGGACTAGCGGCCACAGATACGCAGTATTTT. Protein: CASTGLAATDTQYF.

The chain carries TRBV10-1 and TRBJ2-6; 10 nucleotides agree with TRBD1. This CDR3 is 22 amino acids long. The germline gives CDR1 WNHNN, CDR2 SYGVQD (reference sequence). The J segment lost 0 bases and the V segment lost 4 bases, leaving 18 bases of the junction unmatched. Here the CDR3 reads CASSVLFVGQGFGLSGANVLTF. The CDR3 coding sequence is TGCGCCAGCAGTGTCCTTTTCGTGGGACAGGGGTTTGGGCTCTCTGGGGCCAACGTCCTGACTTTC.

The chain carries TRBV7-9 and TRBJ2-7; perhaps TRBD1 as D (6 bases). V lost 5 bases and J lost 3, with 14 bases in between. The CDR3 loop spans 14 amino acids. Germline CDR1 is SEHNR and CDR2 is FQNEAQ (reference sequence). This CDR3 reads CASSPKDSYYEQYF. CDR3 nucleotides: TGTGCCAGCAGCCCCAAGGACAGTTACTACGAGCAGTACTTC.

V and J are TRBV4-1 and TRBJ2-5; perhaps TRBD2 as D (7 bases). The germline gives CDR1 MGHRA, CDR2 YSYEKL. The CDR3 contains 18 residues. V was cut by 0 bases and J by 1 base, with 18 bases left in between. This chain's CDR3 is CASSQDLRRGQVQETQYF. The CDR3 DNA follows: TGCGCCAGCAGCCAAGACCTGAGGCGGGGGCAGGTCCAAGAGACCCAGTACTTC.

The CDR3 DNA is TGTGCCAGTGAGACATTAGCGGGATCTAGCACAGATACGCAGTATTTT. It specifies CASETLAGSSTDTQYF. The chain couples TRBV5-6 to TRBJ2-3; 8 bases fit TRBD2. J was trimmed by 0 bases and V by 8 bases; bases with no gene match: 11. The V gene's germline CDR1 is SGHDT and CDR2 YYEEEE. This CDR3 has 16 residues.

The rearrangement uses TRBV6-4 and TRBJ2-3; 8 bases are shared with TRBD1. The germline gives CDR1 MRHNA, CDR2 SNTAGT. The junction had 0 bases not matched to a gene; V was cut back by 3 bases and J by 1 base. This CDR3 spans 14 amino acids. The CDR3 here is CASSETGGTDTQYF. The CDR3 bases are TGTGCCAGCAGTGAGACAGGGGGCACAGATACGCAGTATTTT.

V usage is TRBV27 and J usage is TRBJ1-1, with TRBD1 matching over 9 bases. Looked up from germline, CDR1 is MNHEY and CDR2 is SMNVEV (reference sequence). This CDR3 is 15 amino acids long. Trimming cost V 7 bases and J 4 bases; bases outside gene matches: 10. CDR3 sequence: CASNTGTGSGTEAFF. DNA for the CDR3: TGTGCCAGCAACACCGGGACAGGGTCGGGCACTGAAGCTTTCTTT.

V is TRBV19 and J is TRBJ2-7; D perhaps matches TRBD2 (5 bases). Trimming removed 6 bases at V and 6 bases at J, with 12 bases between. CDR1 is LNHDA, CDR2 SQIVND, per germline (reference sequence). CDR3 length: 12 amino acids. In nucleotides, the CDR3 is TGTGCCAGTAGCCCCGGAGCGGCCGAGCAGTACTTC. It translates to CASSPGAAEQYF.

The chain combines TRBV27 with TRBJ2-1; 7 bases agree with TRBD2. Trimming took 6 bases from V and 4 from J; bases not matched to a gene: 9. In germline, CDR1 is MNHEY, CDR2 SMNVEV (reference sequence). CDR3 length equals 15 residues. In nucleotides, the CDR3 is TGTGCCAGCAGCCCCAAGGCTAGCGGTTACAATGAGCAGTTCTTC. Amino acids: CASSPKASGYNEQFF.

This chain joins TRBV6-5 and TRBJ1-1, with 7 bases matching TRBD1. Germline CDR1 and CDR2: MNHEY and SVGAGI. V trimming: 6 bases; J trimming: 0 bases; junction bases outside the gene matches: 4. The CDR3 has 14 amino acids. CDR3 nucleotide sequence: TGTGCCAGCAGCCCGGGACAGTTGAACACTGAAGCTTTCTTT. Protein: CASSPGQLNTEAFF.

This chain joins TRBV7-6 and TRBJ2-7; no clear D. Germline CDR1 is SGHVS and CDR2 is FNYEAQ. V lost 1 base and J lost 0, with 10 bases in between. CDR3 length equals 15 residues. CDR3 nucleotide sequence: TGTGCCAGCAGCTTAGAGGCAGGTCGCTCCTACGAGCAGTACTTC. It is translated as CASSLEAGRSYEQYF.

The V gene is TRBV28, the J gene TRBJ2-1; 9 nucleotides line up with TRBD2. The CDR3 is 16 amino acids. Germline CDR1 reads MDHEN; CDR2 reads SYDVKM. The V and J ends lost 5 bases and 5 bases, in that order; junction bases with no gene match: 10. As DNA, the CDR3 is TGTGCCAGCAGTACTCTAGCGGGGAGGCATAACAATGAGCAGTTCTTC. Protein sequence: CASSTLAGRHNNEQFF.

The V and J genes are TRBV4-1 and TRBJ1-1; D gene ambiguous. The CDR3 is made up of 11 amino acids. Germline V gene data show CDR1 as MGHRA and CDR2 as YSYEKL. Trimming removed 1 base from V and 9 bases from J, with 6 bases in between. CDR3 nucleotide sequence: TGCGCCAGCAGCCAAGCCGCGAAAGCTTTCTTT. As protein: CASSQAAKAFF.

The chain links TRBV6-5 to TRBJ1-2; 9 nucleotides line up with TRBD1. CDR3 length: 15 amino acids. Looked up from germline, CDR1 is MNHEY and CDR2 is SVGAGI. V was clipped by 6 bases and J by 2 bases; unmatched bases: 7. The DNA of the CDR3 is TGTGCCAGCAGATCACAGGGGGCTCAAAACTATGGCTACACCTTC. It encodes CASRSQGAQNYGYTF.

This chain joins TRBV27 and TRBJ2-7, with 9 bases fitting TRBD1. The junction had 5 bases not matched to a gene; V was cut back by 5 bases and J by 3 bases. The CDR3 has 14 residues. Germline V gene sequence: CDR1 MNHEY, CDR2 SMNVEV (reference sequence). CDR3 DNA: TGTGCCAGCAGTCCTACAGGGGGCCTCTACGAGCAGTACTTC. Translating it yields CASSPTGGLYEQYF.

This rearrangement joins TRBV6-6 to TRBJ1-4, with TRBD1 as a possible D gene (5 bases). The CDR3 covers 15 residues. V shed 3 bases and J shed 8 bases, with 16 bases lying between them. CDR1 MNHNY and CDR2 SVGAGI come from the germline V gene (reference sequence). The CDR3 here is CASSYMRGAGEKLFF. The CDR3 DNA reads TGTGCCAGCAGTTATATGCGGGGCGCAGGGGAAAAACTGTTTTTT.

This chain connects TRBV7-6 to TRBJ2-1, with 10 bases aligning to TRBD2. The length of the CDR3 is 17 residues. In germline, CDR1 is SGHVS, CDR2 FNYEAQ. Losses at the gene ends were 5 bases for V and 6 bases for J; bases not matched to a gene: 13. CDR3 sequence: CASSRGVVAGGFNEQFF. The CDR3 DNA follows: TGTGCCAGCAGCCGCGGGGTGGTAGCGGGAGGTTTCAATGAGCAGTTCTTC.

The J gene is TRBJ1-5, the V gene TRBV7-6, with TRBD1 identical over 9 bases. CDR3 length: 15 amino acids. The V segment lost 5 bases and the J segment 7 bases; nucleotides outside the gene matches: 9. Per the germline V gene, CDR1 is SGHVS and CDR2 is FNYEAQ. CDR3 protein: CASSLTQGAGQPQHF. In DNA form, the CDR3 reads TGTGCCAGCAGCCTCACACAGGGGGCAGGACAGCCCCAGCATTTT.

V gene TRBV29-1 combines with J gene TRBJ1-1; a possible D gene is TRBD1 (6 bases). V lost 1 base and J 7 bases, leaving 10 bases between the germline ends. The CDR3 has 12 amino acids. The germline gives CDR1 SQVTM, CDR2 ANQGSEA. The CDR3, as DNA: TGCAGCGTTGAAGGGGAGGGGGTTGAAGCTTTCTTT. Amino acids: CSVEGEGVEAFF.

The genes are TRBV7-9 and TRBJ2-7, with 15 bases matching TRBD2. CDR3 length equals 16 residues. Per the germline V gene, CDR1 is SEHNR and CDR2 is FQNEAQ (reference sequence). J lost 3 bases, V lost 5 bases, and 5 bases had no gene match. The CDR3 spells CASSRPGLAGGYEQYF. The DNA for the CDR3 is TGTGCCAGCAGCCGGCCGGGACTAGCGGGAGGCTACGAGCAGTACTTC.

The gene calls are TRBV19 and TRBJ1-1, with TRBD1 matching 9 bases. Germline V gives CDR1 LNHDA, CDR2 SQIVND (reference sequence). CDR3 size: 17 residues. Trimming took 5 bases from V and 0 from J; bases not matched to a gene: 10. The CDR3 region is CASSLAGTGFMNTEAFF. CDR3 nucleotides: TGTGCCAGTAGTCTCGCCGGGACAGGGTTTATGAACACTGAAGCTTTCTTT.

The chain is built from TRBV19 and TRBJ2-2; possible D gene TRBD1, 5 bases. Trimming took 6 bases from V and 4 from J, leaving 9 bases between them. The germline gives CDR1 LNHDA, CDR2 SQIVND (reference sequence). The CDR3 contains 13 residues. The DNA of the CDR3 is TGTGCCAGTAGCAGGGTTTCCACCGGGGAGCTGTTTTTT. Translated: CASSRVSTGELFF.

This clone appeared a few times. The chain couples TRBV28 to TRBJ1-1, with a possible D match to TRBD1 (6 bases). The V gene lost 6 bases and the J gene lost 0 bases, with 14 bases spanning the gap. The CDR3 length is 15 residues. CDR1 is MDHEN, CDR2 SYDVKM, per germline. The CDR3 loop reads CASRRSGALNTEAFF. In DNA, the CDR3 is TGTGCCAGCAGGCGATCAGGGGCCCTGAACACTGAAGCTTTCTTT. The whole variable domain, remainder taken from reference TRBV28 and TRBJ1-1, is DVKVTQSSRYLVKRTGEKVFLECVQDMDHENMFWYRQDPGLGLRLIYFSYDVKMKEKGDIPEGYSVSREKKERFSLILESASTNQTSMYLCASRRSGALNTEAFFGQGTRLTVV.